Shown below are 23 T cell receptor beta chains from a single sample sequenced in a study of beta chain features in type 1 diabetes. Study conclusions and caveats: A moderate, significant TCRB CDR3 shortening appeared in type 1 diabetes across four CD4+ subsets.

Expressed TCRB transcripts got sequenced, as all isolated RNA was reverse transcribed. TCRdb's copy holds only in-frame clones and misses some; the assay was immunoSEQ multiplex PCR. The table shows 230,000 or so clones, with 16% occurring only once. These receptors are not linked to any known antigen. The sequenced material came from naive CD4+ T cells from blood. The receptor source for this set is a man aged 25 to 40 with type 1 diabetes.

The chain couples TRBV15 to TRBJ1-3; D ambiguous. The CDR3 is made up of 14 amino acids. The V gene lost 1 base and the J gene lost 0 bases, with 4 bases spanning the gap. CDR1 and CDR2 (germline): LNHNV, YYDKDF (reference sequence). CDR3 DNA: TGTGCCACCAGCAGAGCGGACTCTGGAAACACCATATATTTT. Its translation: CATSRADSGNTIYF.

This clone has just a few counts. The chain recombines TRBV4-1 with TRBJ2-1, with D perhaps matching TRBD1 (6 bases). The CDR3 covers 15 residues. Trimming pared 6 bases from V and 7 bases from J, leaving 19 bases between. Germline V gene data show CDR1 as MGHRA and CDR2 as YSYEKL. CDR3 DNA sequence: TGCGCCAGCAGAATAACCGCAGGGGTAGTTAATGAGCAGTTCTTC. Protein: CASRITAGVVNEQFF.

This clone was observed a few times. The chain joins TRBV5-1 to TRBJ2-7; 7 nucleotides align to TRBD1. CDR1 SGHRS and CDR2 YFSETQ come from the germline V gene. The CDR3 sequence is 15 residues long. J gave up 3 bases and V 4 bases, and 10 bases lay outside the gene matches. The CDR3 protein is CASSMDRTPVYEQYF. DNA of the CDR3: TGCGCCAGCAGCATGGACAGGACCCCTGTCTACGAGCAGTACTTC.

The chain is built from TRBV5-1 and TRBJ2-1; D remains unclear. Germline values: CDR1 SGHRS, CDR2 YFSETQ. The CDR3 consists of 14 residues. The ends were cut back, 1 base at V and 8 bases at J, with 13 bases in the middle. In nucleotides, the CDR3 is TGCGCCAGCAGCTTGTCAAGTTGGTCGGATGAGCAGTTCTTC. Translating gives CASSLSSWSDEQFF.

The chain links TRBV7-2 to TRBJ2-3; D is uncertain. The CDR3 has 14 residues. Deletions cut 5 bases from V and 3 bases from J, with 12 bases between. CDR1 and CDR2 (germline): SGHTA, FQGNSA. The CDR3 loop reads CASSPRQRTDTQYF. The CDR3 nucleotides read TGTGCCAGCAGCCCTCGGCAGAGAACAGATACGCAGTATTTT.

The table lists this clone with a few counts. The CDR3 DNA reads as TGTGCCAGCAGCTTAGCATCCGTTTACCTTCGCTACGAGCAGTACTTC. Protein: CASSLASVYLRYEQYF. V gene TRBV13 combines with J gene TRBJ2-7; D gene ambiguous. The CDR3 runs to 16 residues. V was pared by 1 base and J by 3 bases, with 16 bases between. Germline values: CDR1 PRHDT, CDR2 FYEKMQ (reference sequence).

The table lists this clone with a few counts. A read error may explain this, as a much larger clone is one base away. Other DNA sequences of this sample code for an identical CDR3. This sequence joins TRBV7-6 and TRBJ2-5; D unclear. V was pared by 2 bases and J by 2 bases, with 0 bases between. Germline-derived CDR1 and CDR2 are SGHVS and FNYEAQ. There are 11 residues in the CDR3. In DNA, the CDR3 is TGTGCCAGCAGCTTACAAGAGACCCAGTACTTC. Translation: CASSLQETQYF.

As concerns this clone: The same CDR3 is also encoded by other DNA sequences in this sample. The chain recombines TRBV30 with TRBJ2-7, with D maybe TRBD1 (5 bases). The CDR3 contains 12 residues. CDR1 and CDR2 from the germline V gene are GTSNPN and SVGIG (reference sequence). Trimming removed 2 bases from V and 3 bases from J, with 8 bases in between. The CDR3, as DNA: TGTGCCTGGAGTCCTCAGGGCTACGAGCAGTACTTC. It specifies CAWSPQGYEQYF.

This clone was seen a handful of times. This rearrangement joins TRBV7-2 to TRBJ2-5, with D possibly being TRBD1 (6 bases). V gave up 8 bases and J gave up 0 bases, with 13 bases separating them. This CDR3 has 14 residues. The germline V gene has CDR1 SGHTA and CDR2 FQGNSA. The CDR3 is CASLQQGNQETQYF. CDR3 DNA sequence: TGTGCCAGCCTACAGCAGGGGAACCAAGAGACCCAGTACTTC.

The V and J genes are TRBV7-2 and TRBJ2-1; 9 bases map to TRBD1. The germline CDR1 and CDR2 sequences are SGHTA and FQGNSA. V lost 6 bases and J lost 6; bases outside the gene matches: 9. This CDR3 is built from 15 residues. The CDR3 loop is CASRFPGTGINEQFF. The CDR3 coding sequence is TGTGCCAGCAGATTCCCGGGGACAGGGATCAATGAGCAGTTCTTC.

This clone has a handful of counts. The genes are TRBV10-3 and TRBJ2-3, with a weak D call TRBD1 (5 bases). This CDR3 has 13 amino acids. CDR1 and CDR2 (germline): ENHRY, SYGVKD. V was clipped by 7 bases and J by 2 bases, with 10 bases between them. CDR3 protein: CAITSGATDTQYF. The CDR3 bases are TGTGCCATCACCAGTGGGGCCACAGATACGCAGTATTTT.

The chain carries TRBV7-8 and TRBJ2-7; 7 bases fit TRBD2. This CDR3 is 14 amino acids long. CDR1 and CDR2 (germline): SGHVS, FQNEAQ. V was clipped by 7 bases and J by 4 bases; unmatched bases: 10. The CDR3, as DNA: TGTGCCAGCACTCAGTTAGCGGGCCAATACGAGCAGTACTTC. The encoded protein is CASTQLAGQYEQYF. The complete variable domain, with remaining parts taken from reference TRBV7-8 and TRBJ2-7, reads GAGVSQSPRYKVAKRGQDVALRCDPISGHVSLFWYQQALGQGPEFLTYFQNEAQLDKSGLPSDRFFAERPEGSVSTLKIQRTQQEDSAVYLCASTQLAGQYEQYFGPGTRLTVT.

The chain couples TRBV7-2 to TRBJ2-5, with D unresolved. Per the germline V gene, CDR1 is SGHTA and CDR2 is FQGNSA. V was cut by 5 bases and J by 7 bases, with 14 bases left in between. This CDR3 spans 13 amino acids. This chain's CDR3 is CASSLVGIWTQYF. The CDR3 bases are TGTGCCAGCAGCCTTGTGGGGATTTGGACCCAGTACTTC.

This chain joins TRBV30 and TRBJ1-5; D is uncertain. Germline V CDR1 and CDR2: GTSNPN, SVGIG (reference sequence). CDR3 length: 14 residues. Trimming pared 3 bases from V and 0 bases from J, leaving 9 bases between. This CDR3 reads CAWRQRGSNQPQHF. In DNA, the CDR3 is TGTGCCTGGAGACAACGAGGTAGCAATCAGCCCCAGCATTTT.

The V gene is TRBV9, the J gene TRBJ2-1, with D perhaps TRBD2 (5 bases). The CDR3 is made up of 14 amino acids. Germline loops: CDR1 SGDLS, CDR2 YYNGEE. V was cut by 4 bases and J by 7 bases, with 15 bases left in between. The CDR3 nucleotides are TGTGCCAGCAGCCCGCGGAGGATTTGGAATGAGCAGTTCTTC. It specifies CASSPRRIWNEQFF.

V gene TRBV18 combines with J gene TRBJ2-2, with TRBD2 identical over 13 bases. CDR1 and CDR2 (germline): KGHSH, LQKENI. V lost 3 bases to trimming and J lost 7 bases; unmatched junction nucleotides: 2. The CDR3 loop spans 15 amino acids. Written as DNA, the CDR3 is TGTGCCAGCTCACCGGGACTAGCGGGAAACGGGGAGCTGTTTTTT. Translation gives CASSPGLAGNGELFF.

The J gene is TRBJ1-5, the V gene TRBV6-5, with a weak D call TRBD1 (5 bases). Germline V gene lookup returns CDR1 MNHEY and CDR2 SVGAGI. The V end was cut by 3 bases, the J end by 7 bases, with 16 bases between. This CDR3 comprises 15 residues. CDR3 DNA: TGTGCCAGCAGTTATAAGTTCGGGGGGATGCAGCCCCAGCATTTT. Translation gives CASSYKFGGMQPQHF.

The V gene is TRBV28, the J gene TRBJ1-2; TRBD1 is a possible D gene (5 bases). The germline V gene has CDR1 MDHEN and CDR2 SYDVKM. Trimming took off 6 bases at V and 4 bases at J, with 9 bases between the two ends. This CDR3 region has 12 residues. The CDR3, as DNA: TGTGCCAGCAGGTACAGGACCTATGGCTACACCTTC. As protein: CASRYRTYGYTF.

The J gene is TRBJ2-1, the V gene TRBV27; 7 bases are shared with TRBD2. This CDR3 is 14 amino acids long. In germline, CDR1 is MNHEY, CDR2 SMNVEV (reference sequence). The ends lost 2 bases at V and 8 bases at J; junction bases unmatched: 6. CDR3 in DNA: TGTGCCAGCAGTTTACGGGGGGTAGGGGATGAGCAGTTCTTC. This sequence encodes CASSLRGVGDEQFF.

V is TRBV18 and J is TRBJ2-1, with D perhaps matching TRBD2 (6 bases). V lost 2 bases, J lost 3 bases, and 11 bases lay in between. The CDR3 totals 15 residues. Germline CDR1 is KGHSH and CDR2 is LQKENI. In DNA form, the CDR3 reads TGTGCCAGCTCACCATCCCGGGAGTTCTACAATGAGCAGTTCTTC. Protein product: CASSPSREFYNEQFF.

In this sample, this clone turned up a few times. The chain has TRBV11-2 and TRBJ2-4, with 7 positions matching TRBD1. The length of the CDR3 is 14 residues. Germline trimming cut 5 bases from V and 4 bases from J; bases unmatched to any gene: 5. Germline CDR1 and CDR2: SGHAT and FQNNGV. This CDR3 reads CASSQPGQKNIQYF. The CDR3 region has the DNA TGTGCCAGCAGCCAACCGGGACAGAAAAACATTCAGTACTTC.

The chain couples TRBV2 to TRBJ2-7; D gene unclear. This CDR3 comprises 13 residues. Germline V lookup: CDR1 SNHLY, CDR2 FYNNEI. V lost 7 bases, J lost 0 bases, and 10 bases lay in between. DNA for the CDR3: TGTGCCAGCAAGGTCGCATACTCCTACGAGCAGTACTTC. Translated, it gives CASKVAYSYEQYF.

In its sample, this clone was seen a few times. The V gene is TRBV14, the J gene TRBJ2-2, with a weak D call TRBD1 (5 bases). CDR1 and CDR2 (germline): SGHDN, FVKESK. V was pared by 4 bases and J by 0 bases, with 12 bases between. This CDR3 is 16 amino acids long. The CDR3 protein is CASSPGQPTNTGELFF. The CDR3 bases are TGTGCCAGCAGCCCAGGGCAGCCTACGAACACCGGGGAGCTGTTTTTT. Variable domain in full (rest from reference TRBV14 and TRBJ2-2): EAGVTQFPSHSVIEKGQTVTLRCDPISGHDNLYWYRRVMGKEIKFLLHFVKESKQDESGMPNNRFLAERTGGTYSTLKVQPAELEDSGVYFCASSPGQPTNTGELFFGEGSRLTVL.